The TCR beta chain under discussion was sequenced for a study of T cells in Graves' hyperthyroidism and ophthalmopathy (dated by TCRdb to 2018 to 2020). Concerning the study at large: A discovery cohort of around 98 patients, roughly 40 with Graves' ophthalmopathy and approximately 57 with stable Graves' hyperthyroidism, was used to find distinguishing TCR V-J signatures. An independent validation cohort of around 20 hyperthyroidism patients and 17 patients who later progressed to ophthalmopathy tested prospective prediction of ophthalmopathy. The roughly 90 discovery patients were divided at random into training and test sets in a 7:3 ratio. Thyroid tissue and blood T-cell repertoires from more than five Graves' hyperthyroidism patients were also compared in the study. Following sampling, methimazole starting at 30 mg daily was given to hyperthyroidism patients, and high-dose intravenous methylprednisolone was given to ophthalmopathy patients. TCR Vbeta CDR3 sequencing of roughly 140 peripheral blood samples (about 45 ophthalmopathy, about 80 hyperthyroidism and approximately 17 progressor patients) is reported in the paper. The full study reports these points: Most expanded thyroid clonotypes (frequency above 0.001) were also detected in blood, a finding suggesting that blood repertoires may reflect thyroid immune responses. In validation, progression to ophthalmopathy was predicted by the model with 70.59% sensitivity and 72% to 85% specificity, a median of roughly 6.4 months before onset. A 13 V-J signature model separated ophthalmopathy from stable hyperthyroidism, with approximately 86% sensitivity and about 81% specificity in cross-validation and 80%/75% in testing. Sample size was not statistically predetermined, and blinding of investigators to group allocation was not performed.

This clonotype was seen at least ten times. The target of this receptor is not known. Base qualities are not recorded, but no much larger clone differs from it by a single base. Exclusion was applied to patients with uncontrolled infections, other autoimmune diseases, pregnancy or lactation. Clinical symptoms, serum thyroxine and TRAb, thyroid ultrasound, and orbital computed tomography formed the basis for the diagnoses. Trizol reagent was used to extract total RNA, and RNA quality was then checked on an Agilent 2100 Bioanalyzer. The TCR beta CDR3 regions were amplified from RNA transcripts. The first round of RT-PCR for the TCR CDR3 was performed with the HTBI primer set and the Qiagen OneStep RT-PCR kit. The libraries were constructed in a second round of multiplex PCR and then size-selected and purified. The libraries were sequenced on an Illumina HiSeq2000 using paired-end 100 bp reads. The authors' pipeline ran thus. SOAPnuke was used to process the raw data, throwing out any read that contained adapters or uncalled bases, had a mean Phred below 15, or lacked an exact constant-primer or identifier match. COPE v1.2.5 was used to merge high-quality paired reads, and clonotypes were defined as unique nucleotide sequences. Clonotypes were aligned to IMGT TRBV, TRBD and TRBJ reference segments using MiTCR v1.1. The analysis was restricted to V-J combinations with a frequency above 0.0001, which together covered 99.2% of the repertoires. A TCS score was defined as the ratio of F50 (clonal expansion) to E x V (chaos), with BLOSUM62-based TCRdist applied between CDR3 peptides within each V-J. Welch's t-statistics and random forest reduced 514 V-J features to roughly 13, which were used in a naive Bayes classifier (R e1071). The Morisita-Horn index was used to measure how similar the thyroid and blood repertoires were. The public sequencing data were trimmed at Q25 with fastp and processed into clonotypes with MiXCR by TCRdb, which kept only in-frame beta chains. Each entry is one CDR3 protein sequence, shown with its most common DNA and genes. TCRdb, not the original authors, processed these V and J calls. The sample table lists roughly 500,000 distinct CDR3 sequences, 46% of them with a count of one. The ten biggest clones cover around a fifth of the sample.

The sample was peripheral blood or thyroid tissue (not recorded which). This receptor was obtained from an adult woman with Graves' disease, either hyperthyroidism or ophthalmopathy (not recorded which).

The nucleotides read TGCGCCAGCAGTGGCCCGGAGGGGGCAGGGGCCAACGTCCTGACTTTC. Its translation is CASSGPEGAGANVLTF. This chain joins TRBV10-1 to TRBJ2-6, and possibly TRBD1, on 7 matching bases. Based on the germline V gene (reference sequence), the CDR1 and CDR2 sequences are WNHNN and SYGVQD. Its CDR3 holds 16 amino acids, cysteine through phenylalanine. The entry retains the CDR3 DNA only, 48 bases that are in frame from base 1. V is shortened by 4 bases, J by 4 bases, and the region joining them spans 14 bases.